Listed below are T cell receptor beta chains from one sample, sequenced in a study of cytomegalovirus exposure and HLA in healthy donors. Measured with immunoSEQ multiplex PCR; TCRdb has only the in-frame clones, and not every one. Seen here are 200,000 or so clones, around 83% observed once, and the top ten hold 1.4%. Sequenced material: PBMCs. Receptors originate from a girl aged 5 to 17 in good health and CMV-seronegative. The CDR3 runs from the conserved cysteine through the conserved F or W. D genes are given only for firm matches. Some rows have no size entry. The others give once, few or many, or a class for an expanded clone.

cdr3_nt	cdr3_aa	clone_size	v_call	j_call	d_call
TGTGCCAGCAGCTTCAGGGGGCGCGGCTATGGCTACACCTTC	CASSFRGRGYGYTF	NA	TRBV7-8	TRBJ1-2	TRBD1
TGCGCCAGCAGCCAAAGACAGGGAGGAGAGTACTTC	CASSQRQGGEYF	NA	TRBV10-1	TRBJ2-5	NA
TGCAGCGTTGGGGGGCGGGCCTATGGCTACACCTTC	CSVGGRAYGYTF	NA	TRBV29-1	TRBJ1-2	NA
TGTGCCGCCCACAGGAATCGCAGGGCCAATCAGCCCCAGCATTTT	CAAHRNRRANQPQHF	NA	TRBV28	TRBJ1-5	NA
TGTGCCAGTAGTATCCGGGACAGGGTTCTGTTGGCCACCGGGGAGCTGTTTTTT	CASSIRDRVLLATGELFF	few	TRBV19	TRBJ2-2	TRBD1
TGTGCCAGCAGCCCCCCACCGGGACAGGCCACTGAAGCTTTCTTT	CASSPPPGQATEAFF	few	TRBV5-6	TRBJ1-1	TRBD1
TGCGCCAGCAGCTTGACCGGACAAAATAACTATGGCTACACCTTC	CASSLTGQNNYGYTF	NA	TRBV5-1	TRBJ1-2	NA
TGCGCCAGCAGCTTGGTCGGGACAGGGGCTGAAGCTTTCTTT	CASSLVGTGAEAFF	NA	TRBV5-1	TRBJ1-1	TRBD1
TGCGCCAGCAGCAGCGGGACAGGGGGCGGTGAGCAGTACTTC	CASSSGTGGGEQYF	NA	TRBV5-1	TRBJ2-7	TRBD1
TGTGCCAGCAGCTTGGACAGGGACTATGGCTACACCTTC	CASSLDRDYGYTF	once	TRBV5-6	TRBJ1-2	NA
TGTGCCAGCAGTTTGGGGAGCGGGTTTAACGGCTACACCTTC	CASSLGSGFNGYTF	NA	TRBV28	TRBJ1-2	NA
TGTGCCAGCAGTGTAAACAGGCTTGGAATTGACTATGGCTACACCTTC	CASSVNRLGIDYGYTF	NA	TRBV28	TRBJ1-2	NA
TGTGCCAGCAGTGTGGCACAGGGTGGTGGCTACACCTTC	CASSVAQGGGYTF	NA	TRBV2	TRBJ1-2	NA
TGTGCCAGTAGTGTCACCGGGACAAGTGACTATGGCTACACCTTC	CASSVTGTSDYGYTF	NA	TRBV19	TRBJ1-2	NA
TGTGCCAGCAGTTACGGACAGGGGAATAATTCACCCCTCCACTTT	CASSYGQGNNSPLHF	NA	TRBV6-5	TRBJ1-6	TRBD1
TGTGCCAGCCTTCCCGGGACAGGTACCGATCAGCCCCAGCATTTT	CASLPGTGTDQPQHF	NA	TRBV19	TRBJ1-5	TRBD1
TGTTCCAGCAGCTTAGGTACAGGGGGCGAAGCTTTCTTT	CSSSLGTGGEAFF	NA	TRBV7-9	TRBJ1-1	TRBD1
TGCGCCAGCAGCTTACTGGGCACCTCTGGGGCCAACGTCCTGACTTTC	CASSLLGTSGANVLTF	NA	TRBV5-1	TRBJ2-6	NA
TGTGCCAGCAGCCCCCGGGGGAACACTGAAGCTTTCTTT	CASSPRGNTEAFF	NA	TRBV5-4	TRBJ1-1	NA
TGTGCCAGCAGTGAGGGACAGGGTGGTAACACTGAAGCTTTCTTT	CASSEGQGGNTEAFF	few	TRBV6-6	TRBJ1-1	TRBD1
TGTGCCAGCAGTCCAGACAGGGGGGTTTACAATGAGCAGTTCTTC	CASSPDRGVYNEQFF	NA	TRBV28	TRBJ2-1	TRBD1
TGTGCCATCAGAAATAGGGGGAAGAACACTGAAGCTTTCTTT	CAIRNRGKNTEAFF	few	TRBV10-3	TRBJ1-1	NA
TGCGCCAGCAGCCAAGCGGGGGGGCCTGGCAATGAGCAGTTCTTC	CASSQAGGPGNEQFF	NA	TRBV4-3	TRBJ2-1	TRBD2
TGTGCCAGTACCTTACGGACTCGCACAGATACGCAGTATTTT	CASTLRTRTDTQYF	NA	TRBV19	TRBJ2-3	NA
TGTGCCAGCTCACCCCCGCAGGGGGCTATCGGCGGAGAGCTGTTTTTT	CASSPPQGAIGGELFF	NA	TRBV18	TRBJ2-2	TRBD1
TGTGCCAGCAGTAGGGAAGGGGATAGCAATCAGCCCCAGCATTTT	CASSREGDSNQPQHF	NA	TRBV6-6	TRBJ1-5	NA
TGTGCCACCAGCAGACGACAGAACTATGGCTACACCTTC	CATSRRQNYGYTF	NA	TRBV15	TRBJ1-2	NA
TGCGCCAGCAGTCAATCGTACAGGTATGAGCAGTTCTTC	CASSQSYRYEQFF	NA	TRBV23-1	TRBJ2-1	NA
TGTGCCAGCAGCTCCTTCCGGGACTCTGGAAACACCATATATTTT	CASSSFRDSGNTIYF	few	TRBV5-4	TRBJ1-3	NA
TGTGCCAGCAGTGACGGGACTGGGGCCGGGGAGCTGTTTTTT	CASSDGTGAGELFF	NA	TRBV6-4	TRBJ2-2	NA
TGTGCCAGCTCACCAACACCGGGGGATAACACCGGGGAGCTGTTTTTT	CASSPTPGDNTGELFF	NA	TRBV18	TRBJ2-2	NA
TGCGCCAGCAGCTTGGGACAAGACGGAGATACGCAGTATTTT	CASSLGQDGDTQYF	NA	TRBV5-1	TRBJ2-3	NA
TGTGCCAGCAGCCGTACAGATACGCAGTATTTT	CASSRTDTQYF	few	TRBV5-4	TRBJ2-3	NA
TGTGCCACCCGAGCAGAGACTAACACTGAAGCTTTCTTT	CATRAETNTEAFF	NA	TRBV15	TRBJ1-1	NA
TGTGCCAGTAGACAGTCTGGGGCCAACGTCCTGACTTTC	CASRQSGANVLTF	NA	TRBV19	TRBJ2-6	NA
TGTGCCAGCAGTACTCGTGCCCAAGGCAATCAGCCCCAGCATTTT	CASSTRAQGNQPQHF	NA	TRBV28	TRBJ1-5	NA
TGCGCCAGCACCACACTACCATTAAGCTCCTACAATGAGCAGTTCTTC	CASTTLPLSSYNEQFF	NA	TRBV5-1	TRBJ2-1	NA
TGTGCCAGCACCAGACAGGCCCTGAACACTGAAGCTTTCTTT	CASTRQALNTEAFF	NA	TRBV6-1	TRBJ1-1	NA
TGCAGCGTTCCGACATCGACCGGGGAGCTGTTTTTT	CSVPTSTGELFF	few	TRBV29-1	TRBJ2-2	NA